This note documents a single T cell receptor (beta chain) sequence. Per the study methods: From reference gene primer amplification, estimates of nucleated cell counts were derived. Sequenced by immunoSEQ multiplex PCR; TCRdb stores in-frame clones only, minus some. The D gene and trimming were derived from the DNA, and the V and J assignments and clone size from that table. Seen here are a few hundred thousand clones, about 91% observed once, and the top ten hold over 1%. The record originates from a study of blood T cell repertoires in COVID-19. Study information: There were acute and convalescent COVID-19 samples, and they came from the United States, Italy and Spain. From T cells, B-cell-depleted T cells, or PBMCs came the material, which was cDNA or gDNA.

The CDR3 length is 14 residues. Trimming removed 6 bases from V and 5 bases from J; junction bases left unmatched: 4. Germline CDR1 is KGHSH and CDR2 is LQKENI. Grouping used clinical history reported by participants in a survey and questionnaire. The TCR sequence derives from a woman aged 40 to 50 with acute COVID-19. What was sequenced was PBMCs or T cells enriched from blood (not recorded which). V is TRBV18 and J is TRBJ1-6, with TRBD1 matching 7 bases. The CDR3 DNA follows: TGTGCCAGCTCCTCGCAGGGGGATAATTCACCCCTCCACTTT. Its protein product is CASSSQGDNSPLHF.